The 14 T cell receptor beta chains given below trace back to one sample, sequenced in a study of long-term antiretroviral therapy in people with HIV. Run at survey level, the immunoSEQ assay was version v3.0. Profiled with immunoSEQ multiplex PCR; TCRdb holds only in-frame clones, not every one. The data hold approximately 21,000 clones, with roughly nine tenths observed a single time. Specimen: unsorted PBMCs, collected approximately 4.4 years before starting antiretroviral therapy. The receptors were sampled from a woman under 40 with HIV.

The rearrangement links TRBV4-2 to TRBJ2-3, with 12 bases aligning to TRBD2. Per the germline V gene, CDR1 is LGHNA and CDR2 is YNFKEQ. The CDR3 has 22 amino acids. V shed 4 bases and J 0 bases; nucleotides not matched to a gene: 20. CDR3 in amino acids: CASSLRHVGLAGRLTSTDTQYF. CDR3 in DNA: TGTGCCAGCAGCCTTCGACACGTCGGACTAGCGGGGAGGCTGACTAGCACAGATACGCAGTATTTT.

The chain uses TRBV28 and TRBJ2-3; D is perhaps TRBD1 or TRBD2 (5 bases each). The CDR3 is 17 residues long. V was shortened by 10 bases and J by 3 bases, with 26 bases between the two germline ends. Germline CDR1 and CDR2: MDHEN and SYDVKM. The CDR3 DNA reads as TGTGCCACCACCAATTCTAGGGGACGGCTTAGGACAGATACGCAGTATTTT. Its translation: CATTNSRGRLRTDTQYF.

The chain is built from TRBV11-2 and TRBJ2-7; D uncertain. V lost 1 base and J 3 bases, leaving 7 bases between the germline ends. CDR3 size: 13 residues. Germline CDR1 SGHAT, CDR2 FQNNGV. CDR3 residues: CASSLVQDYEQYF. The CDR3 region has the DNA TGTGCCAGCAGCTTAGTCCAAGACTACGAGCAGTACTTC.

The gene calls are TRBV27 and TRBJ1-2, with TRBD1 matching 7 bases. This CDR3 has 13 amino acids. CDR1 and CDR2 from the germline V gene are MNHEY and SMNVEV (reference sequence). After removal of 6 bases from V and 3 bases from J, the junction contained 4 bases not matched to a gene. The CDR3 DNA sequence: TGTGCCAGCAGGTCCGGGACAGACTATGGCTACACCTTC. This sequence encodes CASRSGTDYGYTF.

This clone has only one observation. The V gene is TRBV30, the J gene TRBJ1-4; 7 bases agree with TRBD1. The CDR3 runs 16 residues. J gave up 0 bases and V 1 base, and 5 bases lay outside the gene matches. Germline V gives CDR1 GTSNPN, CDR2 SVGIG (reference sequence). CDR3 protein: CAWSGTGAATNEKLFF. CDR3 coding DNA: TGTGCCTGGAGTGGAACAGGGGCGGCAACTAATGAAAAACTGTTTTTT.

This clone was detected only once. The rearrangement links TRBV11-2 to TRBJ2-7, with TRBD1 matching over 9 bases. CDR1 is SGHAT and CDR2 is FQNNGV in the germline V gene. With 3 bases clipped from V and 6 bases from J, the junction kept 9 bases outside the gene matches. The CDR3 length is 15 residues. The CDR3 here is CASSFPGTGPSEQYF. CDR3 in DNA: TGTGCCAGCAGCTTCCCCGGGACAGGGCCCAGCGAGCAGTACTTC.

The V and J genes are TRBV6-1 and TRBJ2-1; 13 bases agree with TRBD2. V was clipped by 5 bases and J by 7 bases; unmatched bases: 5. This CDR3 has 15 residues. The germline gives CDR1 MNHNS, CDR2 SASEGT. CDR3 DNA sequence: TGTGCCAGCAGTACTGGGACTAGCGGGGTGAATGAGCAGTTCTTC. Translating it yields CASSTGTSGVNEQFF.

The V gene is TRBV7-9, the J gene TRBJ1-1, with 8 bases matching TRBD1. V was pared by 2 bases and J by 1 base, with 9 bases of the junction left unmatched. The germline V gene has CDR1 SEHNR and CDR2 FQNEAQ (reference sequence). The CDR3 contains 17 residues. The chain's CDR3 is CASSLSGTGTPNTEAFF. The CDR3 DNA reads TGTGCCAGCAGCTTATCCGGGACAGGCACACCGAACACTGAAGCTTTCTTT.

This chain links TRBV10-3 with TRBJ2-1; 10 bases align to TRBD2. This CDR3 contains 17 residues. V shed 3 bases and J 2 bases; nucleotides not matched to a gene: 7. The germline V gene has CDR1 ENHRY and CDR2 SYGVKD. Here the CDR3 DNA reads TGTGCCATCAGTGATTTAGCGGGGGGCAGGACCTACAATGAGCAGTTCTTC. It encodes CAISDLAGGRTYNEQFF.

This rearrangement joins TRBV4-3 to TRBJ1-2, with TRBD1 identical over 7 bases. The germline CDR1 and CDR2 sequences are LGHNA and YSLEER. V lost 3 bases and J lost 2; bases outside the gene matches: 6. CDR3 size: 15 residues. CDR3 region: CASSQPGTANYGYTF. CDR3 in DNA: TGCGCCAGCAGCCAGCCAGGGACAGCAAACTATGGCTACACCTTC.

The chain links TRBV5-6 to TRBJ1-2; 11 nucleotides align to TRBD1. Germline V lookup: CDR1 SGHDT, CDR2 YYEEEE. Trimming cost V 2 bases and J 8 bases; bases outside gene matches: 20. The CDR3 has 19 amino acids. The CDR3 DNA reads as TGTGCCAGCAGCTTCGGATCCCTTCGCCGGACAGGGGGCGCAAAGGGCTACACCTTC. Protein sequence: CASSFGSLRRTGGAKGYTF.

The chain couples TRBV14 to TRBJ1-4; no clear D gene. Trimming left V 3 bases short and J 7 bases short, with 15 bases between. The germline CDR1 and CDR2 sequences are SGHDN and FVKESK. The CDR3 extends over 15 amino acids. CDR3 residues: CASSHLGRVGEKLFF. CDR3 nucleotides: TGTGCCAGCAGCCACCTGGGGAGAGTTGGTGAAAAACTGTTTTTT.

The rearrangement links TRBV30 to TRBJ1-5; D is undetermined. The germline V and J ends were trimmed by 0 bases and 4 bases, with 16 bases remaining between them. The V gene's germline CDR1 is GTSNPN and CDR2 SVGIG (reference sequence). The CDR3 extends over 16 amino acids. The CDR3 region is CAWSVAGNTLNQPQHF. CDR3 nucleotides: TGTGCCTGGAGTGTTGCCGGGAATACCCTTAATCAGCCCCAGCATTTT.

This clone was observed once. The V and J genes are TRBV29-1 and TRBJ2-3, with 8 bases aligning to TRBD2. This CDR3 contains 14 residues. The V gene's germline CDR1 is SQVTM and CDR2 ANQGSEA. V lost 1 base and J lost 1; bases outside the gene matches: 1. The CDR3 protein is CSVEVSGGTDTQYF. CDR3 in DNA: TGCAGCGTTGAAGTTAGCGGGGGCACAGATACGCAGTATTTT.